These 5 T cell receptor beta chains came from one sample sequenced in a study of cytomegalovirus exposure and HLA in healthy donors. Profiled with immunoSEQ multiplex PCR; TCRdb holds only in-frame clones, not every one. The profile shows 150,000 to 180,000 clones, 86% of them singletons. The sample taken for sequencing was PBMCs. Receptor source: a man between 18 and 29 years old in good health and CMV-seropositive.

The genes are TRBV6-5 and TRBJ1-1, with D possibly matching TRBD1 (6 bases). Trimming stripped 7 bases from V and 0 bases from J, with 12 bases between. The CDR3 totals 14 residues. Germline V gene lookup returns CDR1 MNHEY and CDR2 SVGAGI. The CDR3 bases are TGTGCCAGCAAGGCACAGGGTGTGAACACTGAAGCTTTCTTT. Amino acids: CASKAQGVNTEAFF.

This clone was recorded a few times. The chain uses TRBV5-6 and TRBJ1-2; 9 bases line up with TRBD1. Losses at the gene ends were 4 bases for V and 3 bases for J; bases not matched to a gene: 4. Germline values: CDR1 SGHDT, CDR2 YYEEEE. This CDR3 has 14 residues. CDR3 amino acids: CASSARDRDYGYTF. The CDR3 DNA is TGTGCCAGCAGCGCGCGGGACAGGGACTATGGCTACACCTTC.

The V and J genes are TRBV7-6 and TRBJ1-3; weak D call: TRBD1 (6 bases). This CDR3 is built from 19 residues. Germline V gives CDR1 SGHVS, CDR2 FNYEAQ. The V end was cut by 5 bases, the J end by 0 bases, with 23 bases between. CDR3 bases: TGTGCCAGCAGCCCGATCAACTGGGACATCCCGAGCTCTGGAAACACCATATATTTT. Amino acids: CASSPINWDIPSSGNTIYF.

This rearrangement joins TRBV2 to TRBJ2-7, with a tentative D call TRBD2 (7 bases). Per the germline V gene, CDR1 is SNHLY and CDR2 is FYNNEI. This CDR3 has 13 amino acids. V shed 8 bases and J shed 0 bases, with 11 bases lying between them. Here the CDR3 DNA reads TGTGCCAGCGGGGGGGGCAGCTCCTACGAGCAGTACTTC. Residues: CASGGGSSYEQYF. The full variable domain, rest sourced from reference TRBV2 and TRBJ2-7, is EPEVTQTPSHQVTQMGQEVILRCVPISNHLYFYWYRQILGQKVEFLVSFYNNEISEKSEIFDDQFSVERPDGSNFTLKIRSTKLEDSAMYFCASGGGSSYEQYFGPGTRLTVT.

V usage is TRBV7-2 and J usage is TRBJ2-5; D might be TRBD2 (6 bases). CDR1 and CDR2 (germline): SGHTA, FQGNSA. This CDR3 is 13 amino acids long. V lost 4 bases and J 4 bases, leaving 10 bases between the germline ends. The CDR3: CASSSVGGETQYF. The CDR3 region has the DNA TGTGCCAGCAGCTCGGTGGGGGGAGAGACCCAGTACTTC.